These 27 T cell receptor beta chains were all obtained from the same sample, sequenced in a study of vaccination effects on CD4 cells after COVID-19. Only in-frame clones appear in the TCRdb table, and some are missing; sequencing was by immunoSEQ multiplex PCR. This table holds approximately 74,000 clones, about four fifths found once. For these receptors, no antigen is known. Peptide-pool stimulation followed by sequencing identified expanded antigen-specific CD4+ clonotypes in the ViraFEST assay. CD4+ T cell isolation took place after 10 days of culture. Previously uninfected by SARS-CoV-2, the vaccine recipients also showed negative nucleocapsid antibodies. Sequencing was performed on CD4+ T cells from PBMCs cultured with HCoV-NL63 spike peptides, taken before COVID-19 vaccination. The source is a human donor who received a COVID-19 vaccine.

The CDR3 here is CASSQGYYETQYF. The CDR3 DNA sequence: TGTGCCAGCAGCCAAGGATATTACGAGACCCAGTACTTC. The chain recombines TRBV14 with TRBJ2-5, with D uncertain. With 1 base removed from V and 5 bases from J, the gap between germline ends came to 8 bases. The CDR3 has 13 residues. Germline values: CDR1 SGHDN, CDR2 FVKESK. The variable domain in full, with the rest retrieved from reference TRBV14 and TRBJ2-5, is EAGVTQFPSHSVIEKGQTVTLRCDPISGHDNLYWYRRVMGKEIKFLLHFVKESKQDESGMPNNRFLAERTGGTYSTLKVQPAELEDSGVYFCASSQGYYETQYFGPGTRLLVL.

CDR3 bases: TGTGCCAGCAGTAGGACACAACCCTACGAGCAGTACGTC. This encodes CASSRTQPYEQYV. The genes are TRBV28 and TRBJ2-7; weak D call: TRBD1 (5 bases). V lost 5 bases to trimming and J lost 2 bases, with 10 bases between them. The CDR3 covers 13 residues. CDR1 and CDR2 (germline): MDHEN, SYDVKM.

The rearrangement uses TRBV29-1 and TRBJ2-2, with TRBD2 as a possible D gene (7 bases). Trimming stripped 7 bases from V and 5 bases from J, with 20 bases between. The CDR3 extends over 15 amino acids. The germline gives CDR1 SQVTM, CDR2 ANQGSEA. CDR3 amino acids: CSGGPGGSLTGELFF. In DNA, the CDR3 is TGCAGCGGCGGGCCGGGGGGCAGTTTAACCGGGGAGCTGTTTTTT.

The genes are TRBV12-5 and TRBJ2-1; 8 bases map to TRBD1. The germline gives CDR1 LGHNT, CDR2 FRNRAP. J lost 7 bases, V lost 0 bases, and 14 bases had no gene match. CDR3 size: 18 residues. The CDR3 loop is CASGLVHVSGQVLNEQFF. The CDR3 coding sequence is TGTGCTAGTGGTTTGGTACACGTTTCGGGACAGGTCCTTAATGAGCAGTTCTTC. The full variable domain, rest sourced from reference TRBV12-5 and TRBJ2-1, is DARVTQTPRHKVTEMGQEVTMRCQPILGHNTVFWYRQTMMQGLELLAYFRNRAPLDDSGMPKDRFSAEMPDATLATLKIQPSEPRDSAVYFCASGLVHVSGQVLNEQFFGPGTRLTVL.

This clone was observed a few times. This chain uses TRBV2 with TRBJ2-3; a weak D match, TRBD1 (6 bases). Trimming left V 4 bases short and J 4 bases short, with 12 bases between. Germline-derived CDR1 and CDR2 are SNHLY and FYNNEI. This CDR3 spans 14 amino acids. CDR3 residues: CASSVGGRSDTQYF. As DNA, the CDR3 is TGTGCCAGCAGTGTAGGGGGTCGGTCAGATACGCAGTATTTT.

This chain connects TRBV4-3 to TRBJ1-3, with unresolved D. The CDR3 is 13 amino acids. The V gene lost 4 bases and the J gene lost 8 bases, with 12 bases spanning the gap. Germline V gene data show CDR1 as LGHNA and CDR2 as YSLEER. CDR3 residues: CASSLTVPDTIYF. As DNA, the CDR3 is TGCGCCAGCAGCCTCACCGTCCCGGACACCATATATTTT.

This chain joins TRBV10-1 and TRBJ2-2; perhaps D is TRBD1 or TRBD2 (7 bases each). This CDR3 comprises 19 residues. Germline CDR1 reads WNHNN; CDR2 reads SYGVQD (reference sequence). V lost 1 base to trimming and J lost 0 bases, with 18 bases between them. Here the CDR3 DNA reads TGCGCCAGCAGTGAGTTTCCCAGGGGGGGGGCTTCGAACACCGGGGAGCTGTTTTTT. This encodes CASSEFPRGGASNTGELFF.

DNA for the CDR3: TGTGCCTGGAGTGTAAACAGGGGGCAAGAGACCCAGTACTTC. As protein: CAWSVNRGQETQYF. The gene calls are TRBV30 and TRBJ2-5, with 8 bases identical to TRBD1. The CDR3 length is 14 residues. V gave up 0 bases and J gave up 2 bases; unmatched junction bases: 2. Looked up from germline, CDR1 is GTSNPN and CDR2 is SVGIG (reference sequence).

The chain joins TRBV21-1 to TRBJ2-7; the table's D call TRBD1 went unverified against the DNA. TRBV21-1 is classified as a pseudogene. The CDR3 is made up of 12 amino acids. The CDR3 loop is CASSKTGGEQYV. Written as DNA, the CDR3 is TGTGCCAGCAGCAAGACAGGGGGGGAGCAGTACGTC.

The gene calls are TRBV19 and TRBJ2-5; perhaps TRBD2 as D (6 bases). CDR1 is LNHDA, CDR2 SQIVND, per germline (reference sequence). The ends were cut back, 6 bases at V and 3 bases at J, with 17 bases in the middle. The CDR3 covers 15 residues. Written as DNA, the CDR3 is TGTGCCAGTAGACCGTTCGGGAGAGGGGAAGAGACCCAGTACTTC. It is translated as CASRPFGRGEETQYF.

This sequence joins TRBV6-5 and TRBJ2-7, with TRBD1 matching 11 bases. The CDR3 sequence is 14 residues long. Germline CDR1 and CDR2: MNHEY and SVGAGI. V shed 8 bases, J shed 7 bases, and the junction held 10 bases outside the gene matches. This chain's CDR3 is CASRGQGAPGEQYV. Here the CDR3 DNA reads TGTGCCAGCCGCGGACAGGGGGCGCCGGGGGAGCAGTACGTC.

The chain joins TRBV15 to TRBJ2-5; possibly TRBD1 for D (6 bases). The CDR3 totals 14 residues. With 1 base removed from V and 5 bases from J, the gap between germline ends came to 11 bases. The germline V gene has CDR1 LNHNV and CDR2 YYDKDF (reference sequence). DNA of the CDR3: TGTGCCACCAGCAGAGGGTACGACAGGGAGACCCAGTACTTC. Protein product: CATSRGYDRETQYF.

This chain joins TRBV3-1 (or the pseudogene TRBV3-2) and TRBJ1-2; D is unresolved. The germline CDR1 and CDR2 sequences are LGHDT and YNNKEL (reference sequence). The V end was cut by 1 base, the J end by 4 bases, with 10 bases between. The CDR3 is 14 amino acids. The CDR3: CASSQGYFGYGYTF. The CDR3 DNA reads as TGTGCCAGCAGCCAAGGGTATTTCGGCTATGGCTACACCTTC.

V and J are TRBV19 and TRBJ2-1; 13 bases are a match to TRBD2. From germline, CDR1 is LNHDA and CDR2 SQIVND (reference sequence). The length of the CDR3 is 16 residues. Unmatched junction bases numbered 6, after V lost 6 bases and J lost 4 bases. The CDR3 DNA sequence: TGTGCCAGTAGCCCAACTAGCGGGGGGGTTTACAATGAGCAGTTCTTC. This codes for CASSPTSGGVYNEQFF.

The J gene is TRBJ1-1, the V gene TRBV29-1; D perhaps matches TRBD1 (6 bases). The ends were cut back, 6 bases at V and 3 bases at J, with 17 bases in the middle. The germline gives CDR1 SQVTM, CDR2 ANQGSEA. The CDR3 length is 14 residues. The chain's CDR3 is CSVVGTDSYTEAFF. The CDR3 region has the DNA TGCAGCGTAGTGGGGACGGACAGCTACACTGAAGCTTTCTTT.

J is TRBJ2-3 and V is TRBV5-8; 7 bases map to TRBD2. Trimming cost V 7 bases and J 0 bases; bases outside gene matches: 8. Looked up from germline, CDR1 is SGHTS and CDR2 is YDEGEE. This CDR3 comprises 15 residues. The CDR3 nucleotides read TGTGCCAGCCCAAATTGGGAGGGAAGCACAGATACGCAGTATTTT. Translation gives CASPNWEGSTDTQYF.

The CDR3 DNA reads TGCGCCAGCAGCTTGGGGGACCACCCGGTGAATGAGCAGTTCTTC. Translation: CASSLGDHPVNEQFF. This rearrangement joins TRBV5-1 to TRBJ2-1; D tentatively fits TRBD1 or TRBD2 (5 bases each). This CDR3 contains 15 residues. CDR1 SGHRS and CDR2 YFSETQ come from the germline V gene. V was pared by 0 bases and J by 7 bases, with 14 bases between.

The V call is TRBV2, the J call TRBJ1-2; the match to TRBD1 covers 9 bases. Germline V gives CDR1 SNHLY, CDR2 FYNNEI. J gave up 7 bases and V 6 bases, and 9 bases lay outside the gene matches. CDR3 length: 14 residues. DNA of the CDR3: TGTGCCAGCAGGGAGGACAGGGGTATAGGTGGCTACACCTTC. Its protein is CASREDRGIGGYTF.

The chain carries TRBV5-1 and TRBJ1-3; TRBD1 matches at 8 bases. Per the germline V gene, CDR1 is SGHRS and CDR2 is YFSETQ. Trimming at V came to 4 bases and at J to 1 base, leaving 4 bases not matched to a gene. The CDR3 length is 15 residues. CDR3 sequence (DNA): TGCGCCAGCAGCAGAGACAGGGGATCTGGAAACACCATATATTTT. This codes for CASSRDRGSGNTIYF.

As concerns this clone: This CDR3 is also generated by other DNA sequences in the sample. V gene TRBV19 combines with J gene TRBJ1-2; D might be TRBD1 (5 bases). V shed 6 bases and J shed 0 bases, with 8 bases lying between them. Germline V gene data show CDR1 as LNHDA and CDR2 as SQIVND (reference sequence). This CDR3 is 13 amino acids long. The CDR3 is CASSPTANYGYTF. For the CDR3, the DNA is TGTGCCAGTAGCCCGACAGCTAACTATGGCTACACCTTC. The full variable domain, rest sourced from reference TRBV19 and TRBJ1-2, is DGGITQSPKYLFRKEGQNVTLSCEQNLNHDAMYWYRQDPGQGLRLIYYSQIVNDFQKGDIAEGYSVSREKKESFPLTVTSAQKNPTAFYLCASSPTANYGYTFGSGTRLTVV.

CDR3: CASSPPGRILGYTF. In DNA form, the CDR3 reads TGTGCCAGCTCACCACCGGGGCGGATCTTGGGCTACACCTTC. The rearrangement links TRBV18 to TRBJ1-2; the D gene is possibly TRBD1 (5 bases). The germline V gene has CDR1 KGHSH and CDR2 LQKENI. V dropped 0 bases and J dropped 8 bases, with 13 bases sitting between them. This CDR3 has 14 residues.

This clone was recorded a few times. The chain has TRBV10-3 and TRBJ2-1; 11 nucleotides align to TRBD2. Germline CDR1 reads ENHRY; CDR2 reads SYGVKD. The V segment lost 7 bases and the J segment 6 bases; nucleotides outside the gene matches: 8. The CDR3 consists of 15 residues. The CDR3 region has the DNA TGTGCCATCAAAGATCTAGCGGGGGGCTCCAATGAGCAGTTCTTC. Its protein is CAIKDLAGGSNEQFF.

The chain carries TRBV28 and TRBJ1-5; perhaps TRBD1 as D (6 bases). The germline V gene has CDR1 MDHEN and CDR2 SYDVKM. This CDR3 region has 17 residues. Trimming took 8 bases from V and 1 from J, leaving 21 bases between them. CDR3 protein: CASAADSSGNSNQPQHF. CDR3 in DNA: TGTGCCAGCGCAGCGGACAGCAGTGGGAACAGCAATCAGCCCCAGCATTTT.

This clone was picked up one time. This chain connects TRBV27 to TRBJ2-7; D remains unclear. The V gene's germline CDR1 is MNHEY and CDR2 SMNVEV (reference sequence). CDR3 length: 13 amino acids. V was pared by 3 bases and J by 6 bases, with 12 bases between. Here the CDR3 reads CASSLTRRTEQYV. The CDR3 DNA reads as TGTGCCAGCAGTTTGACCAGGCGGACCGAGCAGTACGTC.

The J gene is TRBJ2-4, the V gene TRBV28; tentatively, D is TRBD2 (6 bases). In germline, CDR1 is MDHEN, CDR2 SYDVKM. Trimming took 7 bases from V and 7 from J, leaving 14 bases between them. The CDR3 is 13 residues long. CDR3 coding DNA: TGTGCCAGCATCCCGGGGGAAGGTAACATTCAGTACTTC. Amino acid sequence: CASIPGEGNIQYF.

In its sample, this clone was seen a few times. The rearrangement links TRBV7-9 to TRBJ2-1; D possibly corresponds to TRBD1 (5 bases). This CDR3 comprises 15 residues. Trimming stripped 2 bases from V and 0 bases from J, with 8 bases between. Germline V gene sequence: CDR1 SEHNR, CDR2 FQNEAQ (reference sequence). CDR3 nucleotide sequence: TGTGCCAGCAGCTTAAGACAGTTCTCCTACAATGAGCAGTTCTTC. Amino acids: CASSLRQFSYNEQFF.

This clone was seen a handful of times. J is TRBJ1-4 and V is TRBV5-1, with TRBD1 identical over 7 bases. Losses at the gene ends were 4 bases for V and 3 bases for J; bases not matched to a gene: 3. Germline values: CDR1 SGHRS, CDR2 YFSETQ. The CDR3 spans 14 residues. The CDR3: CASSLGQPNEKLFF. The CDR3 DNA sequence: TGCGCCAGCAGCCTGGGACAGCCTAATGAAAAACTGTTTTTT.